This T cell receptor beta chain was obtained from a study of PD-1 blockade in classical Hodgkin lymphoma. Overall study results and limits: Complete responders started with a diversity level that resembled newly diagnosed patients at baseline. A reduction in baseline TCR diversity was reportedly seen in newly diagnosed patients relative to healthy donors. Differences between repertoires have undefined causes, possibly disease activity or prior therapy.

As for this clone: Its antigen is unknown.

Described time point: cycle 4 day 1 (C4D1), after less than seven weeks of nivolumab. Relapses following autologous stem cell transplantation were seen in all patients, with brentuximab vedotin exposure varying. Profiled with immunoSEQ multiplex PCR; TCRdb holds only in-frame clones, not every one. The repertoire holds roughly 64,000 clones, with around 90% as singletons. From germline, CDR1 is SEHNR and CDR2 FQNEAQ (reference sequence). Trimming stripped 5 bases from V and 4 bases from J, with 21 bases between. This CDR3 has 18 amino acids. The sequence derives from a human donor with classical Hodgkin lymphoma. The sample here was peripheral blood mononuclear cells (PBMCs), taken before the fourth cycle of nivolumab. This chain uses TRBV7-9 with TRBJ1-6; tentative D call: TRBD1 (5 bases). As DNA, the CDR3 is TGTGCCAGCAGCCGCAGTTCCTGGGGACCCCCGTATAATTCACCCCTCCACTTT. It specifies CASSRSSWGPPYNSPLHF.